This T cell receptor beta chain was found in a study of cytomegalovirus exposure and HLA in healthy donors. TCRdb's table, derived via immunoSEQ multiplex PCR, lists solely in-frame clones and lacks some. The sample shows some 150,000 clones, roughly 91% of them seen only once. Germline CDR1 reads SGHAT; CDR2 reads FQDESV (reference sequence). CDR3 length: 13 residues. Trimming removed 4 bases at V and 5 bases at J, with 11 bases between. Notes on the study in general: Cytomegalovirus status was reportedly diagnosed by the classifier with high specificity and sensitivity.

As for this clone: Its target is unknown.

The sample comprised PBMCs. The rearrangement links TRBV11-1 to TRBJ2-5; D perhaps matches TRBD2 (6 bases). The receptor comes from a man between 18 and 29 years old in good health and CMV-seronegative. CDR3 DNA: TGTGCCAGCAGCTCGGGAGAGCACGAGACCCAGTACTTC. Residues: CASSSGEHETQYF.